A selection of T cell receptor beta chains follows, all from one sample in a study of OX40 agonist ivuxolimab in advanced cancers. Clones were sequenced by immunoSEQ multiplex PCR, and TCRdb holds only the in-frame ones, with some missing. The sample has 60,000 to 65,000 clones; around 90% are singletons. The sample consisted of CD4+ or CD8+ T cells sorted from blood, taken in a trial of the OX40 agonist ivuxolimab. Receptors originate from an adult with an advanced solid tumor such as melanoma, head and neck, liver or kidney cancer. Both conserved end residues are part of each CDR3. D genes are given only for firm matches. Some rows have no size entry. The others give once, few or many, or a class for an expanded clone.

>TRBJ2-5|TRBV5-6|.|.
CASSLSVFRAEETQYF
TGTGCCAGCAGCTTGTCTGTTTTCCGGGCGGAAGAGACCCAGTACTTC
>TRBJ2-3|TRBV5-6|.|.
CASSLVDETDTQYF
TGTGCCAGCAGCTTGGTAGATGAGACAGATACGCAGTATTTT
>TRBJ2-7|TRBV6-5|.|.
CASSDRYEQYF
TGTGCCAGCAGTGACCGATACGAGCAGTACTTC
>TRBJ1-4|TRBV6-1|.|.
CASSLTTEGNEKLFF
TGTGCCAGCAGCCTCACGACAGAGGGGAATGAAAAACTGTTTTTT
>TRBJ2-7|TRBV29-1|.|TRBD1
CSVFGQGRPYEQYF
TGCAGCGTTTTTGGACAGGGGCGACCCTACGAGCAGTACTTC
>TRBJ2-3|TRBV29-1|.|TRBD2
CSVLREFGTDTQYF
TGCAGCGTTTTGCGGGAGTTTGGGACAGATACGCAGTATTTT
>TRBJ2-7|TRBV15|.|.
CATSAVVGLSYEQYF
TGTGCCACCAGCGCTGTAGTAGGCCTTTCCTACGAGCAGTACTTC
>TRBJ2-1|TRBV13|.|.
CASSTGNEQFF
TGTGCCAGCAGCACAGGGAATGAGCAGTTCTTC
>TRBJ2-1|TRBV28|.|TRBD2
CASSSDMTSGREGEQFF
TGTGCCAGCAGTTCTGATATGACTAGCGGGAGGGAGGGTGAGCAGTTCTTC
>TRBJ2-5|TRBV19|.|TRBD1
CASSIDRGETQYF
TGTGCCAGTAGTATCGACAGGGGAGAGACCCAGTACTTC
>TRBJ2-7|TRBV4-2|.|TRBD2
CASSLGLAGDYEQYF
TGTGCCAGCAGCCTGGGACTAGCGGGGGACTACGAGCAGTACTTC
>TRBJ2-7|TRBV6-6|.|TRBD1
CASSYARGYEQYF
TGTGCCAGCAGTTACGCCAGGGGGTACGAGCAGTACTTC
>TRBJ2-7|TRBV9|.|TRBD2
CASSGGLAGYEQYF
TGTGCCAGCAGCGGGGGACTAGCGGGCTACGAGCAGTACTTC
>TRBJ2-3|TRBV27|.|.
CASVGQENTDTQYF
TGTGCCAGTGTGGGGCAGGAGAACACAGATACGCAGTATTTT
>TRBJ2-1|TRBV4-1|.|.
CASSHPLGGEGYNEQFF
TGCGCCAGCAGCCACCCCCTAGGGGGAGAGGGTTACAATGAGCAGTTCTTC
>TRBJ2-7|TRBV27|.|TRBD1
CASRGQGLSYEQYF
TGTGCCAGCAGGGGACAGGGGCTCTCGTACGAGCAGTACTTC
>TRBJ2-1|TRBV7-3|once|.
CASSLGGSPYNEQFF
TGTGCCAGCAGCTTAGGCGGTTCTCCCTACAATGAGCAGTTCTTC
>TRBJ2-7|TRBV11-2|.|.
CASRLALGNEQYF
TGTGCCAGCCGCCTGGCCTTAGGCAACGAGCAGTACTTC
>TRBJ2-1|TRBV4-1|.|TRBD2
CASSQSDGRGEQFF
TGCGCCAGCAGCCAATCGGACGGGAGGGGTGAGCAGTTCTTC
>TRBJ1-1|TRBV7-2|.|.
CASRSAAGMTEAFF
TGTGCCAGCCGTTCGGCAGCGGGGATGACTGAAGCTTTCTTT
>TRBJ2-1|TRBV15|.|TRBD2
CATRTEAGGPNEQFF
TGTGCCACCAGAACGGAAGCGGGAGGGCCTAATGAGCAGTTCTTC
>TRBJ2-4|TRBV9|.|.
CASSARQDQNIQYF
TGTGCCAGCAGCGCCCGACAGGATCAAAACATTCAGTACTTC
>TRBJ1-1|TRBV19|once|.
CASTTLRQGNTEAFF
TGTGCCAGTACCACCCTGCGGCAGGGGAACACTGAAGCTTTCTTT
>TRBJ2-7|TRBV7-2|once|TRBD1
CASSGRQGTPYEQYF
TGTGCCAGCAGCGGCCGACAGGGGACCCCCTACGAGCAGTACTTC